The 19 T cell receptor beta chains below all came from one sample that was sequenced in a study of blood T cells in healthy people across ages. A second PCR of 7 to 11 cycles used a sample-barcoded 5' primer and a J-beta primer mix. TCRdb fed the 5' RACE reads into MiXCR, producing one record per CDR3 protein. This table has some 1.7 million distinct CDR3 sequences, under 30% appearing once. Source material: blood. These receptors all come from a woman aged 30 to 39 in good health.

In regard to this clonotype: A read error may produce the germline difference seen at one junction end. This chain's CDR3 is CARSFRGQSYNEQYF. CDR3 sequence (DNA): TGTGCCAGGAGCTTCCGGGGACAGTCCTACAATGAGCAGTACTTC. The chain combines TRBV5-6 with TRBJ2-1, with 7 bases fitting TRBD1. The DNA end is more similar to TRBJ2-7, so the J call may be wrong. CDR1 SGHDT and CDR2 YYEEEE come from the germline V gene. CDR3 length: 15 amino acids.

V and J are TRBV28 and TRBJ2-1, with a possible D match to TRBD1 (6 bases). In germline, CDR1 is MDHEN, CDR2 SYDVKM. The CDR3 consists of 13 residues. V was trimmed by 3 bases and J by 8 bases, leaving 11 bases between them. Written as DNA, the CDR3 is TGTGCCAGCAGTTTCGGACAGTTGGATGAGCAGTTCTTC. Amino acids: CASSFGQLDEQFF. The complete variable domain, with remaining parts taken from reference TRBV28 and TRBJ2-1, reads DVKVTQSSRYLVKRTGEKVFLECVQDMDHENMFWYRQDPGLGLRLIYFSYDVKMKEKGDIPEGYSVSREKKERFSLILESASTNQTSMYLCASSFGQLDEQFFGPGTRLTVL.

This clonotype has ten or more counts. The rearrangement links TRBV29-1 to TRBJ1-5; possible D gene TRBD1, 5 bases. CDR1 and CDR2 from the germline V gene are SQVTM and ANQGSEA. The CDR3 contains 13 residues. V was shortened by 5 bases and J by 6 bases, with 14 bases between the two germline ends. In DNA, the CDR3 is TGCAGCGTTCGGGGGGGAGAGGGTCAGCCCCAGCATTTT. Its protein product is CSVRGGEGQPQHF.

This clonotype was observed a handful of times. The chain has TRBV29-1 and TRBJ2-2; 10 bases align to TRBD1. CDR1 and CDR2 from the germline V gene are SQVTM and ANQGSEA. Trimming cost V 2 bases and J 4 bases; bases outside gene matches: 4. CDR3 length: 15 residues. In nucleotides, the CDR3 is TGCAGCGTTGAAACCGGGACAGGGGTCACCGGGGAGCTGTTTTTT. The encoded protein is CSVETGTGVTGELFF.

This chain links TRBV7-2 with TRBJ2-3; D is uncertain. Germline assignment: CDR1 SGHTA and CDR2 FQGNSA. V lost 8 bases to trimming and J lost 4 bases, with 7 bases between them. This CDR3 has 11 amino acids. CDR3 protein: CASLESDTQYF. The CDR3 DNA follows: TGTGCCAGCCTGGAGTCAGATACGCAGTATTTT.

V is TRBV7-2 and J is TRBJ2-7; D might be TRBD2 (6 bases). The germline CDR1 and CDR2 sequences are SGHTA and FQGNSA. This CDR3 is built from 14 residues. V was cut by 4 bases and J by 1 base, with 11 bases left in between. This chain's CDR3 is CASSSMTRSYEQYF. The CDR3 bases are TGTGCCAGCAGCTCAATGACTAGATCCTACGAGCAGTACTTC.

V is TRBV2 and J is TRBJ2-2; TRBD2 matches 9 bases. The CDR3 has 17 amino acids. Germline V gene sequence: CDR1 SNHLY, CDR2 FYNNEI. Trimming at V came to 6 bases and at J to 2 bases, leaving 10 bases not matched to a gene. The CDR3: CASRTPRLADNTGELFF. The CDR3 DNA reads as TGTGCCAGCAGGACCCCTCGACTAGCGGATAACACCGGGGAGCTGTTTTTT.

This sequence joins TRBV14 and TRBJ2-4; D ambiguous. CDR1 is SGHDN and CDR2 is FVKESK in the germline V gene. The CDR3 has 18 amino acids. Trimming took 4 bases from V and 0 from J, leaving 19 bases between them. The DNA for the CDR3 is TGTGCCAGCAGCCCTCACCGGACCAACCTTGTAGCCAAAAACATTCAGTACTTC. Protein sequence: CASSPHRTNLVAKNIQYF.

With regard to this clonotype: The germline gene is not matched at one end of the junction; a read error may be the cause. This chain joins TRBV27 and TRBJ1-1; D is perhaps TRBD1 (5 bases). From germline, CDR1 is MNHEY and CDR2 SMNVEV (reference sequence). There are 19 residues in the CDR3. CDR3 amino acids: CASSRPMGRATGLNTEAFF. The CDR3 region has the DNA TGCGCCAGCTCCCGCCCGATGGGGCGAGCAACCGGATTGAACACTGAAGCTTTCTTT.

This clonotype was observed a handful of times. The V gene is TRBV9, the J gene TRBJ2-1, with D perhaps TRBD1 or TRBD2 (5 bases each). The germline V and J ends were trimmed by 0 bases and 6 bases, with 13 bases remaining between them. Per germline, CDR1 SGDLS and CDR2 YYNGEE. The CDR3 sequence is 15 residues long. The CDR3 is CASSVEGTRSNEQFF. DNA for the CDR3: TGTGCCAGCAGCGTAGAAGGGACGAGGTCCAATGAGCAGTTCTTC.

V gene TRBV6-5 combines with J gene TRBJ1-2, with D perhaps matching TRBD1 (5 bases). The CDR3 consists of 13 residues. V lost 6 bases and J lost 12, with 20 bases in between. Germline V gene data show CDR1 as MNHEY and CDR2 as SVGAGI. The CDR3 protein is CASSATANYGNTF. Written as DNA, the CDR3 is TGTGCCAGCAGCGCGACAGCTAACTACGGCAACACCTTC.

The chain has TRBV12-3 or TRBV12-4 and TRBJ1-6; TRBD1 agrees at 7 bases. With V trimmed by 5 bases and J by 6 bases, 4 bases remained unmatched. The CDR3 spans 14 residues. The CDR3 sequence is CASSPDRANSPLHF. DNA for the CDR3: TGTGCCAGCAGTCCCGACAGGGCTAATTCACCCCTCCACTTT.

The chain links TRBV27 to TRBJ2-2; no clear D gene. Trimming took off 2 bases at V and 0 bases at J, with 10 bases between the two ends. The CDR3 runs to 16 residues. Per germline, CDR1 MNHEY and CDR2 SMNVEV (reference sequence). The CDR3 sequence is CASSLRTVPNTGELFF. As DNA, the CDR3 is TGTGCCAGCAGTTTAAGAACAGTCCCGAACACCGGGGAGCTGTTTTTT.

This sequence joins TRBV7-2 and TRBJ2-1; D is perhaps TRBD1 or TRBD2 (5 bases each). Per germline, CDR1 SGHTA and CDR2 FQGNSA. CDR3 size: 14 residues. Deletions cut 4 bases from V and 8 bases from J, with 15 bases between. The CDR3: CASSSPSGAHEQFF. The DNA of the CDR3 is TGTGCCAGCAGCTCCCCCTCCGGGGCGCATGAGCAGTTCTTC. The variable domain in full, with the rest retrieved from reference TRBV7-2 and TRBJ2-1, is GAGVSQSPSNKVTEKGKDVELRCDPISGHTALYWYRQSLGQGLEFLIYFQGNSAPDKSGLPSDRFSAERTGGSVSTLTIQRTQQEDSAVYLCASSSPSGAHEQFFGPGTRLTVL.

This clonotype was counted between two and nine times. The chain uses TRBV9 and TRBJ2-3; the D gene is possibly TRBD1 (5 bases). The germline V gene encodes CDR1 SGDLS and CDR2 YYNGEE. V was clipped by 1 base and J by 2 bases, with 11 bases between them. CDR3 length equals 15 residues. The CDR3 reads CASSVRQKTTDTQYF. The CDR3 DNA sequence: TGTGCCAGCAGCGTACGACAGAAAACCACAGATACGCAGTATTTT.

CDR3 coding DNA: TGTGCCACCAGCACCCCCTCGGGACGGAATTATAGCAATCAGCCCCAGCATTTT. Protein sequence: CATSTPSGRNYSNQPQHF. This chain joins TRBV15 and TRBJ1-5; possible D gene TRBD1, 5 bases. There are 18 residues in the CDR3. Looked up from germline, CDR1 is LNHNV and CDR2 is YYDKDF (reference sequence). Deletions cut 4 bases from V and 0 bases from J, with 19 bases between.

This clonotype was seen only a few times. This chain links TRBV12-3 or TRBV12-4 with TRBJ1-2; D unresolved. The CDR3 extends over 15 amino acids. The V end lost 1 base, the J end lost 4 bases, and 13 bases lay between the germline ends. The CDR3 DNA is TGTGCCAGCAGTTTAGATGCGGCAGGCTTCTATGGCTACACCTTC. Amino acid sequence: CASSLDAAGFYGYTF.

This clonotype showed up many times. The chain employs TRBV29-1 and TRBJ1-4, with 7 nucleotides matching TRBD1. CDR1 SQVTM and CDR2 ANQGSEA come from the germline V gene. V was clipped by 7 bases and J by 4 bases; unmatched bases: 9. This CDR3 is built from 14 residues. The CDR3 reads CSATSGQFNEKLFF. DNA for the CDR3: TGCAGCGCTACCTCGGGACAGTTTAATGAAAAACTGTTTTTT.

Concerning this clonotype: Just one base apart from a much larger clone, this may be a read error. CDR3 nucleotide sequence: TGTGCCAGCAGCGAGAAATACGAGCAGTACTTC. Translation: CASSEKYEQYF. The gene calls are TRBV7-2 and TRBJ2-7; D ambiguous. Per germline, CDR1 SGHTA and CDR2 FQGNSA. Trimming removed 5 bases from V and 4 bases from J, with 6 bases in between. CDR3 length equals 11 residues.